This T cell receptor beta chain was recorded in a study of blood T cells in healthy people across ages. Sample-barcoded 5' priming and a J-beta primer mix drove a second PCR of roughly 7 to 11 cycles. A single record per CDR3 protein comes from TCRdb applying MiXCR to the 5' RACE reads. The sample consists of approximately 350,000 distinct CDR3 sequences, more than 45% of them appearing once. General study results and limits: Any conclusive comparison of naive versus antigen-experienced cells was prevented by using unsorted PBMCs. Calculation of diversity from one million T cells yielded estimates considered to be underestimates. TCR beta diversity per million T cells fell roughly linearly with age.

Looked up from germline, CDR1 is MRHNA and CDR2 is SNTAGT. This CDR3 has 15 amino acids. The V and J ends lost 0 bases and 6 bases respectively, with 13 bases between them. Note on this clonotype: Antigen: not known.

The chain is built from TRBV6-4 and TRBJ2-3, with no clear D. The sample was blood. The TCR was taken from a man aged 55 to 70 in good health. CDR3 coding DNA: TGTGCCAGCAGTGACTCGAGGACGGCTGGTGATACGCAGTATTTT. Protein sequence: CASSDSRTAGDTQYF.